The clone carrying this TCR beta chain was seen a single time. This sample was included in a study of technical replicates of blood from a few donors. The germline CDR1 and CDR2 sequences are KGHSH and LQKENI. The CDR3 totals 15 residues. The ends lost 5 bases at V and 5 bases at J; junction bases unmatched: 6. The table came from immunoSEQ multiplex PCR; TCRdb's copy has only in-frame clones and leaves some out. The sample consists of approximately 80,000 clones, roughly 98% of them appearing once. Sequenced: T cells isolated from PBMCs. The V gene is TRBV18, the J gene TRBJ2-1; 10 bases fit TRBD2. The sequence derives from a human donor in good health. The CDR3, as DNA: TGTGCCAGCTCATCTAGCGGGGGATTTGACAATGAGCAGTTCTTC. It encodes CASSSSGGFDNEQFF.